What follows is one T cell receptor (beta chain) and its context. Its antigen remains undetermined. Base quality data are lacking; no much larger clone is found one base away. The data derive from a study of identical twins (dated by TCRdb to 2016 to 2018). Regarding the complete study: To test whether fetal clonotypes persist, this study deep-sequenced TCR alpha and beta repertoires from monozygotic twins, from unrelated adults of various ages, and from cord blood. Replicate twin experiments were performed at different times using different library preparation protocols to rule out contamination.

The CDR3, from cysteine to phenylalanine, totals 15 residues. The CDR3 DNA has 45 bases and is translated from base 1. The germline V gene provides CDR1 SNHLY and CDR2 FYNNEI. V loses 3 bases of germline sequence and J loses 5 bases, and the interval between the two ends is 14 bases. The library was produced with 5' RACE. Sequencing instrument: Illumina HiSeq 2000. Template switching introduced a universal primer binding site; the final cDNA contained a unique molecular identifier, enabling accurate counting of TCR cDNA molecules. Specific primers in the conserved constant-segment region were used to synthesize first-strand cDNA for TCR alpha and beta chains. Each cDNA library was double barcoded, with a SMART-Mk sample barcode plus Illumina barcodes, to control for contamination. TruSeq adapter sequences and Illumina sample barcodes were added in two successive PCR steps. TCR alpha and beta cDNA libraries were sequenced on the Illumina HiSeq platform with custom primers. Turning to the authors' computational methods: Unique molecular identifiers were extracted from raw reads with MiGEC, and CDR3 positions were determined with MiXCR. For each individual, recombination models were inferred using an EM algorithm with the repgenHMM and IGoR tools. The tcR package in R was used for shared clonotype analysis, with sharing normalized by the product of cloneset sizes. Out-of-frame nonproductive sequences were analyzed to study raw recombination free of thymic and clonal selection effects. TCRdb reworked the public reads: Q25 trimming with fastp, MiXCR clone assembly, productive beta chains retained. Duplicate CDR3 protein sequences are folded into a single record with the most common DNA and genes. What appears here as the V and J calls and clone size reflects TCRdb's work, not the paper's. This sample is represented by some 570,000 distinct CDR3 sequences; more than 20% of them were singletons. The top ten hold more than 0.4% of the sample.

Every donor in the study was a healthy Caucasian. The twin cohort consisted of three pairs of female monozygotic twins, all aged about 18 to 29 years. Positive isolation kits from Invitrogen were used to isolate CD4+ and CD8+ T cell populations. Summary of the overall study and its limitations: Invariant T cells such as MAIT and iNKT could partly confound zero-insertion analyses, though diverse VJ usage argued against this for most clonotypes. Fewer insertions were carried by abundant cord blood beta clonotypes; a weaker similar trend was observed in young adult naive repertoires, while no such trend was observed in memory repertoires. Because the same donors could not be followed over many years, the conclusions relied on cross-sectional statistical analysis. In monozygotic twins, recombination models systematically underestimated out-of-frame TCR alpha sharing, but the models matched the sharing seen between unrelated individuals. Out-of-frame TCR alpha sequences shared between twins showed an excess of low generation-probability sequences compared with coincidental sharing between unrelated individuals. The excess sharing between twins in beta out-of-frame sequences was weaker because fewer shared sequences reduced the signal-to-noise ratio.

These data are also associated with another study on yellow fever vaccine responses in identical twins. The second investigation adds: The T cell response to vaccination in identical twins was reported by the authors to appear partly convergent and partly personalized. In identical twins, the study followed T cell clones that responded to the vaccine with precision.

The clonotype originates from a woman aged 18-29 years in good health. The source material was CD4+ T cells sorted from blood. The sequence is built from TRBV2 and TRBJ2-1; the D gene is unclear. CDR3 sequence: CASSEFGRQNNEQFF. The nucleotide sequence reads as follows: TGTGCCAGCAGTGAGTTTGGAAGGCAAAACAATGAGCAGTTCTTC.